The clone carrying this T cell receptor (beta chain) was recorded many times. TCRdb analysed the RT-PCR reads with MiXCR anew, one entry per CDR3 protein. In the table there are about 520,000 distinct CDR3 sequences, approximately 11% of which are singletons. The record originates from a study of response to subunit inactivated influenza vaccine. The V gene's germline CDR1 is SGHRS and CDR2 YFSETQ. V lost 0 bases and J lost 4, with 10 bases in between. CDR3 size: 14 residues. This clonotype was sampled from a man over 45 who received an inactivated influenza vaccine. Sequencing was performed on PBMCs from blood, taken more than 35 days after vaccination. The chain has TRBV5-1 and TRBJ1-2; D gene ambiguous. The CDR3 DNA follows: TGCGCCAGCAGCTTGGATGCGGGAACCTATGGCTACACCTTC. Its translation: CASSLDAGTYGYTF.